Described below is a single T cell receptor (beta chain) sequence and its context. No cognate antigen has been identified for it. Within one base of it there is no much larger clone, and no base qualities were kept. TCR beta CDR3 regions were sequenced from DNA using the immunoSEQ Assay. Per the original workflow: T cell density was computed as TCR beta template counts normalized to usable DNA estimated by amplifying housekeeping genes. Using the preseqR package, richness was estimated by extrapolating to 120,000 templates for tissue samples and 400,000 templates for PBMC samples. Clonality was defined by subtracting Pielou's evenness from one. Tissue-enriched TCRs were identified by differential abundance testing using productive amino-acid clonotypes, minimum total count 5 and alpha 0.1. Repertoire overlap between compartments was quantified with the Jaccard Index and Morisita Overlap Index. GLIPH clustered TCR beta CDR3s with public tetramer-defined viral CDR3s; viral motifs required at least three viral sequences plus V-gene enrichment. In its TCRdb copy, this immuneACCESS table keeps in-frame sequences only and misses some clones. Where compared with another copy, unresolved V genes explain less than half of these, and the others have no known cause. The V and J calls and clone size are taken from that table; D and trimming were inferred from the DNA. The sample table shows 52,000 or so clones, and over 70% are seen once. About a sixth of the sample rests with the top ten.

At diagnosis, peripheral blood, uninvolved tumor-adjacent lung and tumor were collected and stored as a combination of fresh-frozen and FFPE material. For TCR repertoire profiling, the blood samples were analyzed as peripheral blood mononuclear cells. This sample was taken from a study of T cells in localized non-small cell lung cancer (dated by TCRdb to 2018 to 2020). Concerning the study at large: The study analyzed T cell repertoires of a few hundred early-stage NSCLC patients, comparing tumors and uninvolved tumor-adjacent lungs. A mean age of approximately 70 years was recorded for the NSCLC patients, of whom more than 120 were male and 85 to 110 were female. All 240 or so NSCLC patients in the cohort were treatment-naive and had localized lung tumors that were resected.

In the germline V gene, CDR1 corresponds to MDHEN and CDR2 to SYDVKM. Including the terminal cysteine and phenylalanine, the CDR3 comprises 15 residues. Only the CDR3 DNA stays, 45 bases, in frame from base 1. The germline V end is reduced by 3 bases and the J end by 0 bases; junction bases left unmatched: 5. General findings and caveats noted by the study authors: Because the study design was exploratory, TCR variables were selected using unadjusted p-values without false-discovery rate correction. Higher blood T cell density associated with longer overall survival, while higher adjacent-lung clonality associated with shorter survival. Uninvolved tumor-adjacent lung showed the highest T cell clonality, higher than tumor, which suggests more focused antigenic responses in the adjacent lung. Because multi-region sequencing of the tumors was not done, intratumor heterogeneity could not be ruled out. A median of approximately 53 of the top 100 tumor clones turned up in the paired uninvolved adjacent lung, and around 27 of those clones also ranked among the top 100 of that same adjacent lung.

The sequenced sample was peripheral blood mononuclear cells, obtained before any cancer treatment. The rearranged chain carries TRBV28 and TRBJ2-7, with 7 middle bases fitting TRBD1. The clonotype originates from a man between 40 and 70 years old with stage III lung adenocarcinoma. The CDR3 corresponds to CASSFKGAASYEQYF. The DNA is as follows: TGTGCCAGCAGTTTCAAGGGGGCTGCCTCCTACGAGCAGTACTTC.